This T cell receptor (beta chain) is from a study of persistence of HIV-infected CD4 T cells. This CDR3 is 17 amino acids long. CDR1 is KGHSH and CDR2 is LQKENI in the germline V gene. V gave up 1 base and J gave up 3 bases, with 17 bases separating them. Study-level results: TCRbeta richness was lower in CMV- and Gag-responding cells than in anti-CD3/anti-CD28-responding cells. Within sorted populations, more oligoclonal TCRs accompanied more oligoclonal proviruses.

The libraries were made with immunoSEQ version 4 in survey mode. Using immunoSEQ multiplex PCR, the repertoire was profiled, and TCRdb retains in-frame clones only, with some absent. The table lists about 43,000 clones, more than 80% of them singletons. In regard to this clone: What it binds is not known.

Nonspecific anti-CD3/anti-CD28 bead stimulation represents the broad CD4+ T cell repertoire. Responding CD4+ T cells were sorted by upregulation of both CD40 ligand and CD69. Donors were HIV-1-infected adults who began suppressive ART during chronic infection. Stimulated PBMCs had first been depleted of CD8+ T cells. The source material was CD4+ T cells sorted from PBMCs after roughly 18-hour stimulation, sampled from a patient who received antiretroviral therapy. The V call is TRBV18, the J call TRBJ2-3; no reliable D call. The clonotype originates from an adult man with HIV who was CMV-seropositive. The CDR3 region has the DNA TGTGCCAGCTCACCACTCAGGACCCCCGGTTTGACAGATACGCAGTATTTT. Protein: CASSPLRTPGLTDTQYF.